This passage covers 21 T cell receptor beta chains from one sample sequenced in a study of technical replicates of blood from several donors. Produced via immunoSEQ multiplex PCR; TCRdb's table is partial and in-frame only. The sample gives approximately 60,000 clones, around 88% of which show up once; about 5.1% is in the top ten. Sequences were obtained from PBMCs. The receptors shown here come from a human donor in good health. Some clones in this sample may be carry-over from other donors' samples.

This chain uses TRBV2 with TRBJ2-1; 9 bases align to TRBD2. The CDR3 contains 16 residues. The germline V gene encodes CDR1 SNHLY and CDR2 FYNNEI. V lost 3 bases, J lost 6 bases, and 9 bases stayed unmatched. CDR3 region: CASSDPSGMGRNEQFF. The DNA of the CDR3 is TGTGCCAGCAGTGACCCTAGCGGGATGGGGCGCAATGAGCAGTTCTTC.

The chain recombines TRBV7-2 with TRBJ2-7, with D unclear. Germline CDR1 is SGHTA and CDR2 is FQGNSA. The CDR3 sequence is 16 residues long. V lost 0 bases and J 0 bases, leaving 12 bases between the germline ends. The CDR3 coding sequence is TGTGCCAGCAGCTTAGCTGGCGGCTATGGCTCCTACGAGCAGTACTTC. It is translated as CASSLAGGYGSYEQYF.

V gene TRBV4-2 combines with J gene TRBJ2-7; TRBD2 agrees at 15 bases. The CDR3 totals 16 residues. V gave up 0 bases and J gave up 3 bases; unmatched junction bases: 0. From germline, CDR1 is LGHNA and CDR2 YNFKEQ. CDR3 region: CASSQEGLAGGYEQYF. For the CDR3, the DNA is TGTGCCAGCAGCCAAGAGGGACTAGCGGGGGGCTACGAGCAGTACTTC.

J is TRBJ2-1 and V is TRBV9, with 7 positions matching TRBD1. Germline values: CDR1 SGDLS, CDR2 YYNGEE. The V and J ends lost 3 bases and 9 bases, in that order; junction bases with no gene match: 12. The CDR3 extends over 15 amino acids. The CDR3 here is CASSATGRRAGEQFF. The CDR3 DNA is TGTGCCAGCAGCGCGACAGGGCGTAGAGCTGGTGAGCAGTTCTTC.

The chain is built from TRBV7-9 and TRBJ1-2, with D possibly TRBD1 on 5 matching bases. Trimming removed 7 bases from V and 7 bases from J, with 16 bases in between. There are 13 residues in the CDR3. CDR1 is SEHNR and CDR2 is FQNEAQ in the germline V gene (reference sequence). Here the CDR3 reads CASIRGPGGGYTF. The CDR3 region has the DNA TGTGCCAGCATCCGGGGCCCGGGGGGTGGCTACACCTTC.

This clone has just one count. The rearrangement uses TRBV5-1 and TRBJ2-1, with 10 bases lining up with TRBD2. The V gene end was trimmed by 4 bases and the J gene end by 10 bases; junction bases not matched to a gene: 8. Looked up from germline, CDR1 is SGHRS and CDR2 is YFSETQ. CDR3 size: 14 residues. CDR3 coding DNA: TGCGCCAGCAGCGCCAGCGGGGGGGCAAGAGAGCAGTTCTTC. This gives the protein CASSASGGAREQFF.

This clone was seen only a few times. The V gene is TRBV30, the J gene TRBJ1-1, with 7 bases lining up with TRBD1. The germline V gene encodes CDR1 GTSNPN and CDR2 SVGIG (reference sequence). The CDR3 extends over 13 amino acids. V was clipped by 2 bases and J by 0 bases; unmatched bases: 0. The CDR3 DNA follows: TGTGCCTGGAGTACAGGGGTGAACACTGAAGCTTTCTTT. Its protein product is CAWSTGVNTEAFF.

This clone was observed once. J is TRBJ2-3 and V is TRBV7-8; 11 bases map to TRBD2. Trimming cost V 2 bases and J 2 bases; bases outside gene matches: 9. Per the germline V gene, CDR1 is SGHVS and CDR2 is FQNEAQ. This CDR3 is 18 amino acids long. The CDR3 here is CASSLPLGTSGLTDTQYF. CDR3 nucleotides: TGTGCCAGCAGCTTACCCCTCGGGACTAGCGGCCTCACAGATACGCAGTATTTT.

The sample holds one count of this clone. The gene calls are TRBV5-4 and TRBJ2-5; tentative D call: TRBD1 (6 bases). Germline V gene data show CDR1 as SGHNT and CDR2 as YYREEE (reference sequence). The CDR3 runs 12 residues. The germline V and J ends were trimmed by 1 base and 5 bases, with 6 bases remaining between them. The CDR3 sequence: CASSLTGETQYF. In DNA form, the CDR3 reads TGTGCCAGCAGCTTGACAGGGGAGACCCAGTACTTC.

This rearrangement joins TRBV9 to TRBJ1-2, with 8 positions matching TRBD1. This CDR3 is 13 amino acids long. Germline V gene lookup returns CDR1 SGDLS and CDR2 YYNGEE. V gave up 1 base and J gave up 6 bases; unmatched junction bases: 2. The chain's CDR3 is CASSVIRGHGYTF. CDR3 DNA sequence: TGTGCCAGCAGCGTAATCAGGGGGCATGGCTACACCTTC.

DNA for the CDR3: TGTGCCAGCAGCCCCCCCCGGGGAGACCTCCGGACCCAGTACTTC. Protein sequence: CASSPPRGDLRTQYF. This chain uses TRBV21-1 with TRBJ2-5; the DNA was not used to check the table's D call, TRBD2. TRBV21-1 is termed a pseudogene. CDR3 length: 15 residues.

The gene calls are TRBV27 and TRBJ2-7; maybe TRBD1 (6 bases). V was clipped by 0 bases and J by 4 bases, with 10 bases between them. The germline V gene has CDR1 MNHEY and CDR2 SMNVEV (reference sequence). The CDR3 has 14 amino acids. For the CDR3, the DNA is TGTGCCAGCAGTTTATCGGTGGGGGCGTACGAGCAGTACTTC. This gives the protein CASSLSVGAYEQYF.

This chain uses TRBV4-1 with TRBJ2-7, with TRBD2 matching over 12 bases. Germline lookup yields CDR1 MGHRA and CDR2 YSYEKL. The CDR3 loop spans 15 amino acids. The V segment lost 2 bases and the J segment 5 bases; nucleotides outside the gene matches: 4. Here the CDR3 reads CASSQSRLAGDEQYF. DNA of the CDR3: TGCGCCAGCAGCCAATCTCGACTAGCGGGGGACGAGCAGTACTTC.

Here the CDR3 DNA reads TGCGCCAGCAGCTTCGGGGGGCAAAACTACGAGCAGTACTTC. Its protein is CASSFGGQNYEQYF. The V call is TRBV5-1, the J call TRBJ2-7; tentatively, D is TRBD2 (7 bases). Germline lookup yields CDR1 SGHRS and CDR2 YFSETQ. The CDR3 loop spans 14 amino acids. The V gene lost 2 bases and the J gene lost 3 bases, with 12 bases spanning the gap.

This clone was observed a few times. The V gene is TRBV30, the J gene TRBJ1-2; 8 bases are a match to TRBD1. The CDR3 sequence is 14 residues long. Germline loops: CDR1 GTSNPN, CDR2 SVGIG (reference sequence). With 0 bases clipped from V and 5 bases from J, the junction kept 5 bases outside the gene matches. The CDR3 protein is CAWSVPRGLYGYTF. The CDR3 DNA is TGTGCCTGGAGTGTACCCAGGGGGCTGTATGGCTACACCTTC.

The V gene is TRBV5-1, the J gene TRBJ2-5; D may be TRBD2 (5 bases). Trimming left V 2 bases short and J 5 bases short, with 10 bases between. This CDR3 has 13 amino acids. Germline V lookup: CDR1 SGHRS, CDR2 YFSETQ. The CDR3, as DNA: TGCGCCAGCAGCTTATCGGGGAGCGAGACCCAGTACTTC. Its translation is CASSLSGSETQYF.

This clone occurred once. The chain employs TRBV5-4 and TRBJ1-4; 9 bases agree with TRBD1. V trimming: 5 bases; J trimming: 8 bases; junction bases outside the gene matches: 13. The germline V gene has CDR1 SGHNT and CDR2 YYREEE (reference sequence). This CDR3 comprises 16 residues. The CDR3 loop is CASSPGQGHPPEKLFF. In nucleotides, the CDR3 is TGTGCCAGCAGTCCGGGACAGGGCCACCCCCCGGAAAAACTGTTTTTT.

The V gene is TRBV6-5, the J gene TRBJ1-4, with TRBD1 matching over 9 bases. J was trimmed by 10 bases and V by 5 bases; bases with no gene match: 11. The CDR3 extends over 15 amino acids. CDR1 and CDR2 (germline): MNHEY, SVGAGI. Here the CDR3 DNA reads TGTGCCAGCAGTGCTAGGACAGGGGTCTGGGGAAAACTGTTTTTT. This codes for CASSARTGVWGKLFF.

The CDR3 nucleotides are TGTGCCAGCAGCGTAGCCGGGTCCGGCAATGAGCAGTTCTTC. This sequence encodes CASSVAGSGNEQFF. The chain joins TRBV9 to TRBJ2-1; D is unresolved. Between the trimmed V and J ends, which lost 0 bases and 6 bases, there was a span of 10 bases. Germline assignment: CDR1 SGDLS and CDR2 YYNGEE. The CDR3 covers 14 residues.

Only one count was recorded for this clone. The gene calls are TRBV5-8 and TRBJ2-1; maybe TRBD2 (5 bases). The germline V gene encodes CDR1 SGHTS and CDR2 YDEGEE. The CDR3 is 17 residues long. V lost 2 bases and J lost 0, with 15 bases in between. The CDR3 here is CASSLRTGVGSYNEQFF. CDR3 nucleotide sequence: TGTGCCAGCAGCTTACGGACTGGGGTAGGCTCCTACAATGAGCAGTTCTTC. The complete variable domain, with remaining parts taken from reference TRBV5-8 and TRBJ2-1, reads EAGVTQSPTHLIKTRGQQATLRCSPISGHTSVYWYQQALGLGLQFLLWYDEGEERNRGNFPPRFSGRQFPNYSSELNVNALELEDSALYLCASSLRTGVGSYNEQFFGPGTRLTVL.

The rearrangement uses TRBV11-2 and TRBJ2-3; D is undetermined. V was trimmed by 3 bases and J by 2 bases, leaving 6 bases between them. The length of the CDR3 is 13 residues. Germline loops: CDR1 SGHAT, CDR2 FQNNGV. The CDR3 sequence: CASSLTPTDTQYF. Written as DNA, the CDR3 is TGTGCCAGCAGCTTGACTCCCACAGATACGCAGTATTTT.